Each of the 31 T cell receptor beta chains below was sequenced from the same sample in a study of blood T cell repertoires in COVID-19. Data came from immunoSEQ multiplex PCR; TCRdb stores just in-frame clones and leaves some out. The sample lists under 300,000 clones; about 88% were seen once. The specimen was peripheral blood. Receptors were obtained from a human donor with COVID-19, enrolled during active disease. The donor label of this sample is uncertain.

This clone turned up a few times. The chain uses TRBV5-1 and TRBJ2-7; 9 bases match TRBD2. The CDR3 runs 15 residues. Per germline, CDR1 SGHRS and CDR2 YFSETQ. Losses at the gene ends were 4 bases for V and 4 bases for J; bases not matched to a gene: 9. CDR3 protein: CASSPRLAEPYEQYF. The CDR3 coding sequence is TGCGCCAGCAGCCCCCGACTAGCGGAGCCTTACGAGCAGTACTTC.

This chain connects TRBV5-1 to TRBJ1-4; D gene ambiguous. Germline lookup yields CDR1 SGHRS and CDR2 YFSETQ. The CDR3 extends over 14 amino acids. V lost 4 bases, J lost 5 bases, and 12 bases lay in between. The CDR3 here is CASSTLDANEKLFF. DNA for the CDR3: TGCGCCAGCAGCACACTAGACGCAAATGAAAAACTGTTTTTT.

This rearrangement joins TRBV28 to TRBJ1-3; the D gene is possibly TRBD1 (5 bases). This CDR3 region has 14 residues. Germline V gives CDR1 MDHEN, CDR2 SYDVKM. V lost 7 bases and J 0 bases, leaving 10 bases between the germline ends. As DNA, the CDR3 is TGTGCCAGCACCCGGACACGCTCTGGAAACACCATATATTTT. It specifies CASTRTRSGNTIYF. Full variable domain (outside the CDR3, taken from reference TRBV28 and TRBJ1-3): DVKVTQSSRYLVKRTGEKVFLECVQDMDHENMFWYRQDPGLGLRLIYFSYDVKMKEKGDIPEGYSVSREKKERFSLILESASTNQTSMYLCASTRTRSGNTIYFGEGSWLTVV.

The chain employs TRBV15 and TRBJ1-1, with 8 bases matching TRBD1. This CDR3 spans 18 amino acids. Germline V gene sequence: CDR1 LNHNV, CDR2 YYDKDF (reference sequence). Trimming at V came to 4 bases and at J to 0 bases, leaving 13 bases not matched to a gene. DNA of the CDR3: TGTGCCACCAGCAAAGATAGGACAGGGTTGGGGATGAACACTGAAGCTTTCTTT. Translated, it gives CATSKDRTGLGMNTEAFF.

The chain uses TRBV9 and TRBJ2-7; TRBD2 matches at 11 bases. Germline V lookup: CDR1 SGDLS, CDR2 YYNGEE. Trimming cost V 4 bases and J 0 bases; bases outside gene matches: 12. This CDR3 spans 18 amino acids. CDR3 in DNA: TGTGCCAGCAGCCCTTCCATAGGGACTAGCGGACTCTCCTACGAGCAGTACTTC. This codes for CASSPSIGTSGLSYEQYF.

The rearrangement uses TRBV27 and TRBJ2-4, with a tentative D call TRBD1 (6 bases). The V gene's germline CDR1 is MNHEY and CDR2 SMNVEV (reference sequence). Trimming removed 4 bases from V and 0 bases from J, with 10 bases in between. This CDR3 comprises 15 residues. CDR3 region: CASSSRGLAKNIQYF. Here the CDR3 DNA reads TGTGCCAGCAGTTCAAGGGGGTTAGCCAAAAACATTCAGTACTTC.

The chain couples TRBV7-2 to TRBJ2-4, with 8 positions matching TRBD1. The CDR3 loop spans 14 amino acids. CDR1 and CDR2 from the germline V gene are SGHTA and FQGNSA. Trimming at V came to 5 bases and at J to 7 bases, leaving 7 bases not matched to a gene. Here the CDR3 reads CASSAVTGENIQYF. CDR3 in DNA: TGTGCCAGCAGCGCGGTGACAGGGGAGAACATTCAGTACTTC.

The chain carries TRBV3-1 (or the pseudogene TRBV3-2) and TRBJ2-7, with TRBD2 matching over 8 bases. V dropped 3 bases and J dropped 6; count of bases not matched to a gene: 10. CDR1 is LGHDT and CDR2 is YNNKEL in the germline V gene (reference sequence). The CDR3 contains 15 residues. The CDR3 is CASSHRAGAVAEQYF. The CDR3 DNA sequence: TGTGCCAGCAGCCACAGAGCGGGAGCAGTGGCCGAGCAGTACTTC.

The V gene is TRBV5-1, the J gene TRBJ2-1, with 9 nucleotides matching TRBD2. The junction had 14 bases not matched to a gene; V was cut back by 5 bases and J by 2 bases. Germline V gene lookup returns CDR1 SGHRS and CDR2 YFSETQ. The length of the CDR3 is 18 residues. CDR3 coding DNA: TGCGCCAGCAGTCAGCGGATAGCGGGGGACCCACCCTACAATGAGCAGTTCTTC. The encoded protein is CASSQRIAGDPPYNEQFF.

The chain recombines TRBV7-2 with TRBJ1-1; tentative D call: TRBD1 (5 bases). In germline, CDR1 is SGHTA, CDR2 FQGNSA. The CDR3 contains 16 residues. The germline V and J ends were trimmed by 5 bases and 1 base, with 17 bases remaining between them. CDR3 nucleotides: TGTGCCAGCAGCCCGCAGGGAGGTTTAAAGAACACTGAAGCTTTCTTT. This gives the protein CASSPQGGLKNTEAFF.

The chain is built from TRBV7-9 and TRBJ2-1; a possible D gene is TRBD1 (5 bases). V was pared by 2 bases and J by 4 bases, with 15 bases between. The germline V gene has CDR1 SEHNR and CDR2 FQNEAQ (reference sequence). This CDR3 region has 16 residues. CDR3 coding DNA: TGTGCCAGCAGCTTAATAACTGGGGCGAGTTACAATGAGCAGTTCTTC. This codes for CASSLITGASYNEQFF. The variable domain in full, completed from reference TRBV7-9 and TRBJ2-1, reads DTGVSQNPRHKITKRGQNVTFRCDPISEHNRLYWYRQTLGQGPEFLTYFQNEAQLEKSRLLSDRFSAERPKGSFSTLEIQRTEQGDSAMYLCASSLITGASYNEQFFGPGTRLTVL.

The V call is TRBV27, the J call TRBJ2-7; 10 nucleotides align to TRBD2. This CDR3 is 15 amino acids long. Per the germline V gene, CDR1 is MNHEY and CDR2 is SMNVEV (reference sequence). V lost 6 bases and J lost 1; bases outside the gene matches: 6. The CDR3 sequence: CASSRGTSVSYEQYF. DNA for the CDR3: TGTGCCAGCAGCCGCGGGACTAGCGTATCCTACGAGCAGTACTTC.

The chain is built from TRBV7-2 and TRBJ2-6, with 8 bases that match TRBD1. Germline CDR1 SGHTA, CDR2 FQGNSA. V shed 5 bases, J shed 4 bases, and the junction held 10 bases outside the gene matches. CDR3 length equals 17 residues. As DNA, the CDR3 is TGTGCCAGCAGCCGGACAGGGACCTCTCTGGGGGCCAACGTCCTGACTTTC. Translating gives CASSRTGTSLGANVLTF.

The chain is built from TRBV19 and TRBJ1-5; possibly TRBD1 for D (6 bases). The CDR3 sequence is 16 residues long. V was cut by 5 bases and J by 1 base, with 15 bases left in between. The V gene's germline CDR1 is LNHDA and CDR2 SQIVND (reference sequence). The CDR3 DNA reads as TGTGCCAGTAGTCCCCCACAGGGATCCAGCAATCAGCCCCAGCATTTT. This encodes CASSPPQGSSNQPQHF.

The CDR3 bases are TGTGCCAGCAGCCCCTCGACCCCGGGCTACGAGCAGTACTTC. This translates into CASSPSTPGYEQYF. This chain uses TRBV11-3 with TRBJ2-7; D remains ambiguous. The CDR3 runs to 14 residues. V was pared by 5 bases and J by 3 bases, with 14 bases between. Per germline, CDR1 SGHNT and CDR2 YENEEA.

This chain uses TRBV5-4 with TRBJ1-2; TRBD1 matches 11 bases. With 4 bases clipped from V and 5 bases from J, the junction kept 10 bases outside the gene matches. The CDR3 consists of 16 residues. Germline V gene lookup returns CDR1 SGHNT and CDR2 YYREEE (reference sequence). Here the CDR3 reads CASSIGTGGGLYGYTF. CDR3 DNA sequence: TGTGCCAGCAGCATAGGGACAGGGGGGGGCTTATATGGCTACACCTTC.

CDR3 nucleotides: TGTGCCAGCAGCCAAGATTCGCGAGCTTTCTTT. Translation: CASSQDSRAFF. J is TRBJ1-1 and V is TRBV3-1 (or the pseudogene TRBV3-2); D remains ambiguous. Trimming stripped 0 bases from V and 10 bases from J, with 6 bases between. Germline V gene lookup returns CDR1 LGHDT and CDR2 YNNKEL (reference sequence). The CDR3 has 11 amino acids.

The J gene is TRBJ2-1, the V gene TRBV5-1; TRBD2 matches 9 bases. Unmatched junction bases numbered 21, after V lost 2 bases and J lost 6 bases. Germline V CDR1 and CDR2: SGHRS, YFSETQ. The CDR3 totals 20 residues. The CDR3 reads CASSFLRPGLSGRRGNEQFF. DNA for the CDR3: TGCGCCAGCAGCTTTTTAAGGCCGGGGCTTAGCGGGAGAAGAGGCAATGAGCAGTTCTTC. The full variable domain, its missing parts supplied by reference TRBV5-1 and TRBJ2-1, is KAGVTQTPRYLIKTRGQQVTLSCSPISGHRSVSWYQQTPGQGLQFLFEYFSETQRNKGNFPGRFSGRQFSNSRSEMNVSTLELGDSALYLCASSFLRPGLSGRRGNEQFFGPGTRLTVL.

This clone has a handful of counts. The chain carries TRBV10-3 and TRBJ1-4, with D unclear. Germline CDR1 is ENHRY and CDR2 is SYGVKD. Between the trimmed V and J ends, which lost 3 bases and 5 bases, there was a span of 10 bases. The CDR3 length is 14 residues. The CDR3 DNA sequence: TGTGCCATCAGTGATGGCAGTTCGAATGAAAAACTGTTTTTT. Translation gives CAISDGSSNEKLFF.

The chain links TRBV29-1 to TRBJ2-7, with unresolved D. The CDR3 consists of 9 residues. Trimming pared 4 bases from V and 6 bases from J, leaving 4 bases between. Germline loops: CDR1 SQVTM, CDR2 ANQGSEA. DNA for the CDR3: TGCAGCGTTGTCGTCGAGCAGTACTTC. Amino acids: CSVVVEQYF.

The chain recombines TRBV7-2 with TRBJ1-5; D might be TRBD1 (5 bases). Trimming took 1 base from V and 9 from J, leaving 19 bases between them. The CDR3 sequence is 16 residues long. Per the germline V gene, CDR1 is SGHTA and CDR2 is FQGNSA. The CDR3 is CASSLEGAGTALPQHF. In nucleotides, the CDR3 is TGTGCCAGCAGCTTAGAGGGCGCGGGGACCGCATTGCCCCAGCATTTT.

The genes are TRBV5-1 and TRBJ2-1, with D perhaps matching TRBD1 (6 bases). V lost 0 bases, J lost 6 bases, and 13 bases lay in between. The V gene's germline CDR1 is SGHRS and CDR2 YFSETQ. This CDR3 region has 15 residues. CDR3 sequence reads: CASSLGQGLTNEQFF. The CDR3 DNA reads TGCGCCAGCAGCTTGGGCCAGGGGCTTACCAATGAGCAGTTCTTC.

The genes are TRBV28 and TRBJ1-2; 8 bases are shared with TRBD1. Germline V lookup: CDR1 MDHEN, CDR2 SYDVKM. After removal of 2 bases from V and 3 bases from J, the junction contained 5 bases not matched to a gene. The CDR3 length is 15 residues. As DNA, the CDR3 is TGTGCCAGCAGTTTAAACGGACAGGGTGACTATGGCTACACCTTC. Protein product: CASSLNGQGDYGYTF.

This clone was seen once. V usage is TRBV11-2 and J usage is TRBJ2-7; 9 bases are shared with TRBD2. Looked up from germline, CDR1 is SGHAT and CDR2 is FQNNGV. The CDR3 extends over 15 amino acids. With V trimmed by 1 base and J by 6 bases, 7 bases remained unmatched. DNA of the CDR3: TGTGCCAGCAGCTTAGTGGGCGGGAGGGCGCCCGAGCAGTACTTC. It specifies CASSLVGGRAPEQYF. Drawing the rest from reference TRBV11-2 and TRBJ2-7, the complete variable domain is EAGVAQSPRYKIIEKRQSVAFWCNPISGHATLYWYQQILGQGPKLLIQFQNNGVVDDSQLPKDRFSAERLKGVDSTLKIQPAKLEDSAVYLCASSLVGGRAPEQYFGPGTRLTVT.

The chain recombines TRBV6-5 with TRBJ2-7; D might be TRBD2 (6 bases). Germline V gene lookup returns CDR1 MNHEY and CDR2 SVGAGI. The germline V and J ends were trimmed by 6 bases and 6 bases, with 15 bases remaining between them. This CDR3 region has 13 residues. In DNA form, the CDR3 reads TGTGCCAGCAGGGGGGGACCTGACCTCGAGCAGTACTTC. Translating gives CASRGGPDLEQYF.

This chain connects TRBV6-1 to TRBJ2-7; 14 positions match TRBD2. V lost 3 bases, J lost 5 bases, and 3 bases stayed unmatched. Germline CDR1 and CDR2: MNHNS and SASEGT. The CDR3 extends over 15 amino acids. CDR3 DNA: TGTGCCAGCAGTGATCCGGGACTAGCGGGAGACGAGCAGTACTTC. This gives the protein CASSDPGLAGDEQYF.

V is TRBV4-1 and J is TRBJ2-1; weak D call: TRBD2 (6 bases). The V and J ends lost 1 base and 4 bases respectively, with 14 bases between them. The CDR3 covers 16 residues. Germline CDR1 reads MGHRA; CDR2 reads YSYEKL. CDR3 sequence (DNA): TGCGCCAGCAGCCAAGGAGGAGGGAATGGATACAATGAGCAGTTCTTC. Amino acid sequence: CASSQGGGNGYNEQFF.

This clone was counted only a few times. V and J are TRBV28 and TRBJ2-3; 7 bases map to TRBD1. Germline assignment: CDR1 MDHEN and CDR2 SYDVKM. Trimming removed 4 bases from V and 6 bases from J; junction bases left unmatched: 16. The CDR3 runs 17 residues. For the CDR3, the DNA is TGTGCCAGCAGTTCAATTGGGACAGCAAGGGGCATGGATACGCAGTATTTT. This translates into CASSSIGTARGMDTQYF.

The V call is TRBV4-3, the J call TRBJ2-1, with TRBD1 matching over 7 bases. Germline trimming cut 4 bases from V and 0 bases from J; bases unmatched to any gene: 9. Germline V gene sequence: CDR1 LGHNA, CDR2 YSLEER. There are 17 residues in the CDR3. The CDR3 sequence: CASSPSTGLFSYNEQFF. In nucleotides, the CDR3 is TGCGCCAGCAGCCCTTCGACAGGGCTTTTCTCCTACAATGAGCAGTTCTTC.

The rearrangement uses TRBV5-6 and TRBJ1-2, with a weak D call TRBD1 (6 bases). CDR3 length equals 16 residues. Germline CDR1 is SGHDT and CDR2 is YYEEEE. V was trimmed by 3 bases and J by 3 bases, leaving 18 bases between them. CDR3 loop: CASSSGTLIADYGYTF. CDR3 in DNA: TGTGCCAGCAGCTCCGGGACACTGATTGCGGACTATGGCTACACCTTC.

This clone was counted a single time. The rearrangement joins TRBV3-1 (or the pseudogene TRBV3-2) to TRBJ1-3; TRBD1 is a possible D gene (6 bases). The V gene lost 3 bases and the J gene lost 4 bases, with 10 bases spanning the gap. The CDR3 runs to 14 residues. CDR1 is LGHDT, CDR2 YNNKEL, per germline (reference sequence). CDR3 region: CASSQPGQGNTIYF. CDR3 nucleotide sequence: TGTGCCAGCAGCCAGCCCGGACAGGGAAACACCATATATTTT.